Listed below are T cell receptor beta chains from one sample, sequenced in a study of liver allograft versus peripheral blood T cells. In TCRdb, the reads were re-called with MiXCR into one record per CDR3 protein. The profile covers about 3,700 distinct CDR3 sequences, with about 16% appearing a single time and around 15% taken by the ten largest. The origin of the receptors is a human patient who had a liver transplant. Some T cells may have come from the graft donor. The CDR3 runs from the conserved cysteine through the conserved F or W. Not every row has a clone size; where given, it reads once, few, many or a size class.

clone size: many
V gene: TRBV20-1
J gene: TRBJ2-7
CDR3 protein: CSARDKMSGPAYEQYF

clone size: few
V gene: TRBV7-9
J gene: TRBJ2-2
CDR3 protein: CASSANTGELFF

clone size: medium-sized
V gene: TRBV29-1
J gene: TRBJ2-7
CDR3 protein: CSAQDGTYEQYF

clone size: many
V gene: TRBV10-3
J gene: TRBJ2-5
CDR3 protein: CAISDPGATQETQYF

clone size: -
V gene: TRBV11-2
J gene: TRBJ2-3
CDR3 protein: CASSPTSGRAHTQYF

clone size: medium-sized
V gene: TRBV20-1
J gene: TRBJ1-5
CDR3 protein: CSARDLEGQPQHF

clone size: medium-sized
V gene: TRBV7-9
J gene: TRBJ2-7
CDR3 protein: CASSRGQTYEQYF

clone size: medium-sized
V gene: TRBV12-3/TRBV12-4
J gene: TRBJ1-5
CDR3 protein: CASSLRRSNQPQHF

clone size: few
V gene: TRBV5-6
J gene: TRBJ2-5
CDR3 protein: CASSFLTGTETQYF

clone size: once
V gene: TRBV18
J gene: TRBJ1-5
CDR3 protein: CASSPTAGQGSDDQPQHF

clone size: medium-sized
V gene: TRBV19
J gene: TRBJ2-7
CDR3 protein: CASSIVGSSYEQYF

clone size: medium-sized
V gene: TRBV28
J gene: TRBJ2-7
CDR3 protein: CASSLVAGAYEQYF

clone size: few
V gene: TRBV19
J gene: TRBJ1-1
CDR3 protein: CASSIPAGGNTEAFF

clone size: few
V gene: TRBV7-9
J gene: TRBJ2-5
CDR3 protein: CASSLGLEETQYF

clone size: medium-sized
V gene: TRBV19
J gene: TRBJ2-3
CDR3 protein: CASSLYSGTDTQYF

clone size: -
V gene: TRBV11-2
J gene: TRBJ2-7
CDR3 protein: CASSLQTSYEQYF

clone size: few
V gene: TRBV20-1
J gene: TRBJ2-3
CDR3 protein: CSAEGLAGGSVSTDTQYF

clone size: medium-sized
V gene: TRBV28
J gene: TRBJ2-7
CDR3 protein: CASSNLAADSYEQYF

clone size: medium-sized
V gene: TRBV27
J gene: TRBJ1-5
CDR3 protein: CASSSISNQPQHF

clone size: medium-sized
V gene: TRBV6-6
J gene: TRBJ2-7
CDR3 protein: CASSYSTPDYEQYF

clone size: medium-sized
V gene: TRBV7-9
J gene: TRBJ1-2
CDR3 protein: CASSFGSVAGYGYTF

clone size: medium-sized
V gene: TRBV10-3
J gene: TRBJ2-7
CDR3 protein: CAISESGTGAYEQYF

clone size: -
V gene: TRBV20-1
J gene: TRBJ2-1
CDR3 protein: CSASLAGGAGELEQFF

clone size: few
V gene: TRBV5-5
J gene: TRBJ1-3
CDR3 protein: CASSLGGLSGNTIYF

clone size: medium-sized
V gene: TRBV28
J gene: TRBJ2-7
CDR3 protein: CASNSAGGSYEQYF

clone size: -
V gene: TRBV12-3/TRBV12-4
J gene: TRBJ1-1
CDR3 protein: CASSFSAGDTEAFF

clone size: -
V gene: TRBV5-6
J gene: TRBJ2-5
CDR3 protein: CASSQNQEETQYF

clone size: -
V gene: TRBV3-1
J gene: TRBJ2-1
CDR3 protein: CASSQDSGYNEQFF

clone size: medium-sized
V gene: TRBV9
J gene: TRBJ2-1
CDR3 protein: CASSVGSGSTYNEQFF

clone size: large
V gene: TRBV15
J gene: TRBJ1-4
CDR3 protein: CATSSAASGTNEKLFF

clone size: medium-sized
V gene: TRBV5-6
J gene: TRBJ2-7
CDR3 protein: CASSSDEDRGTYEQYF

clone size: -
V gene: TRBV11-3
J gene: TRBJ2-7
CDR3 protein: CASSLGPRGFYEQYF

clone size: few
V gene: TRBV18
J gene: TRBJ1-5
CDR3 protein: CASSPDRGGNQPQHF

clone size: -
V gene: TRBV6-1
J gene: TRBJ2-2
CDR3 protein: CASSTSGGSNTGELFF

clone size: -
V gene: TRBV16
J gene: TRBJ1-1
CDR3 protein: CARSQSGSEAFF

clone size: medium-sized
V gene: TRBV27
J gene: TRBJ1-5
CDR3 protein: CASSLRPVGNQPQHF

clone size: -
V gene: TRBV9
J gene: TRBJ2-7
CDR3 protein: CASSVDGTGSYEQYF

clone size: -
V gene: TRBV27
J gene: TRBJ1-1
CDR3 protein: CASSPAQGAGGAFF

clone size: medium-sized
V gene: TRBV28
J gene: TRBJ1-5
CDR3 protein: CASSPDTSFTQPQHF

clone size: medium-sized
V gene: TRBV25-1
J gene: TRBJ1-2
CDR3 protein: CASSYGSYGYTF

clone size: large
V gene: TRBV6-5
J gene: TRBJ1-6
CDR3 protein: CASSLDNSPLHF

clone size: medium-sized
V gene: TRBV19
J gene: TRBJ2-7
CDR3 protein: CASSQDRGGTYEQYF

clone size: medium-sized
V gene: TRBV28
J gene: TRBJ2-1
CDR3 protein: CASSSSSGGLYNEQFF

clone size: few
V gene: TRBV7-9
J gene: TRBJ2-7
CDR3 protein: CASSLGQGKGYEQYF

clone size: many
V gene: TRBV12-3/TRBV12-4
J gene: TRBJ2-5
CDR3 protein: CASSPGTSGKETQYF

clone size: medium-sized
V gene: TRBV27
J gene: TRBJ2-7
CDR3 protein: CASSLLGRVEQYF

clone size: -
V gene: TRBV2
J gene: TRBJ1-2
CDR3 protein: CASRLTGVSYGYTF

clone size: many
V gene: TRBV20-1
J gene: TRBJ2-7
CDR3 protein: CSARQTTYEQYF

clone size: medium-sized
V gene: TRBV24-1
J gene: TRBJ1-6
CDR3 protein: CATSESGQGYNSPLHF

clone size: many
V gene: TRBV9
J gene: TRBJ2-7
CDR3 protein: CASSVVAGDTYEQYF

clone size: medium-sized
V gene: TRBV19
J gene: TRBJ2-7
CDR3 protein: CASSIGRGSEQYF

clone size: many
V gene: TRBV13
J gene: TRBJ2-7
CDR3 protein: CASSYLGQGALEQYF

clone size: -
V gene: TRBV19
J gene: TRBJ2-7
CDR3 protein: CASSVYVSYEQYF

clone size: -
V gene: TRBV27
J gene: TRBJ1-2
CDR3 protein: CASSLGAGGINGYTF

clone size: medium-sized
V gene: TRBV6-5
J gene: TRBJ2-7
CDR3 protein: CASRTWGEWGEQYF